The 22 T cell receptor beta chains given below trace back to one sample, sequenced in a study of CD8 T cells in Susac syndrome. Reverse transcription of 0.5 to 1 ug RNA was performed with random hexamers. TCRdb analysed the immunoSEQ multiplex PCR reads with MiXCR anew, one entry per CDR3 protein. The sample contains some 220,000 distinct CDR3 sequences, 95% of which appear only once. What was sequenced was CD4+ T cells from PBMCs. The receptors were sampled from a human donor with multiple sclerosis.

V usage is TRBV11-2 and J usage is TRBJ2-7; 7 bases are shared with TRBD2. The germline V gene encodes CDR1 SGHAT and CDR2 FQNNGV. The J segment lost 5 bases and the V segment lost 1 base, leaving 8 bases of the junction unmatched. The CDR3 has 15 amino acids. The DNA for the CDR3 is TGTGCCAGCAGCTTAGTCGACTTGGCGGGGGACGAGCAGTACTTC. Amino acid sequence: CASSLVDLAGDEQYF.

This chain joins TRBV28 and TRBJ2-3, with TRBD1 identical over 7 bases. V gave up 6 bases and J gave up 5 bases; unmatched junction bases: 11. The germline V gene has CDR1 MDHEN and CDR2 SYDVKM. The CDR3 contains 15 residues. As DNA, the CDR3 is TGTGCCAGCAGATACCGGGACAGAGTCATAGATACGCAGTATTTT. As protein: CASRYRDRVIDTQYF.

This chain links TRBV24-1 with TRBJ2-7, with D tentatively TRBD1 (6 bases). This CDR3 region has 14 residues. Germline-derived CDR1 and CDR2 are KGHDR and SFDVKD. With 9 bases removed from V and 2 bases from J, the gap between germline ends came to 16 bases. The CDR3 DNA follows: TGTGCCACCGAAATGACAGGTTCGCCCTACGAGCAGTACTTC. Its translation: CATEMTGSPYEQYF.

The J gene is TRBJ2-1, the V gene TRBV24-1, with 8 bases matching TRBD1. The V gene's germline CDR1 is KGHDR and CDR2 SFDVKD. With V trimmed by 2 bases and J by 7 bases, 3 bases remained unmatched. This CDR3 region has 14 residues. The CDR3: CATSDYRTGNEQFF. The CDR3, as DNA: TGTGCCACCAGTGATTACCGGACAGGGAATGAGCAGTTCTTC.

The genes are TRBV3-1 and TRBJ2-6, with no clear D. There are 14 residues in the CDR3. Germline CDR1 LGHDT, CDR2 YNNKEL (reference sequence). V was pared by 3 bases and J by 2 bases, with 5 bases between. CDR3: CASSQWAGANVLTF. The DNA for the CDR3 is TGTGCCAGCAGCCAGTGGGCTGGGGCCAACGTCCTGACTTTC.

The chain uses TRBV18 and TRBJ1-1; D is unclear. Germline-derived CDR1 and CDR2 are KGHSH and LQKENI. This CDR3 is 14 amino acids long. Trimming took off 8 bases at V and 1 base at J, with 14 bases between the two ends. CDR3 sequence reads: CASRGAGKNTEAFF. DNA of the CDR3: TGTGCCAGCAGAGGTGCGGGGAAGAACACTGAAGCTTTCTTT.

This chain links TRBV9 with TRBJ2-4, with D unresolved. Germline values: CDR1 SGDLS, CDR2 YYNGEE. Between the trimmed V and J ends, which lost 4 bases and 4 bases, there was a span of 9 bases. This CDR3 comprises 13 residues. The CDR3 reads CASSLAGKNIQYF. The CDR3 DNA follows: TGTGCCAGCAGCCTCGCCGGGAAAAACATTCAGTACTTC.

V and J are TRBV29-1 and TRBJ1-2; 7 nucleotides line up with TRBD1. With V trimmed by 3 bases and J by 2 bases, 3 bases remained unmatched. CDR1 and CDR2 from the germline V gene are SQVTM and ANQGSEA. This CDR3 has 13 amino acids. CDR3 sequence (DNA): TGCAGCGTTGACAGGGGGAACAACTATGGCTACACCTTC. Translating it yields CSVDRGNNYGYTF. Together with reference TRBV29-1 and TRBJ1-2, the CDR3 gives the full variable domain: SAVISQKPSRDICQRGTSLTIQCQVDSQVTMMFWYRQQPGQSLTLIATANQGSEATYESGFVIDKFPISRPNLTFSTLTVSNMSPEDSSIYLCSVDRGNNYGYTFGSGTRLTVV.

V gene TRBV20-1 combines with J gene TRBJ2-5; the D gene is possibly TRBD2 (5 bases). Trimming took 2 bases from V and 2 from J, leaving 15 bases between them. Germline V gene sequence: CDR1 DFQATT, CDR2 SNEGSKA (reference sequence). This CDR3 has 15 residues. CDR3 bases: TGCAGTGCTAGATGGAGGTCTCCAGTTCAAGAGACCCAGTACTTC. Its protein product is CSARWRSPVQETQYF.

This clonotype came up once. The V call is TRBV5-6, the J call TRBJ2-1, with D maybe TRBD2 (5 bases). This CDR3 has 14 amino acids. CDR1 SGHDT and CDR2 YYEEEE come from the germline V gene. V lost 3 bases, J lost 3 bases, and 10 bases lay in between. Here the CDR3 reads CASSSFSDYNEQFF. The CDR3, as DNA: TGTGCCAGCAGCTCCTTTAGCGACTACAATGAGCAGTTCTTC.

The chain uses TRBV11-2 and TRBJ1-2; D unclear. The CDR3 is 16 residues long. V lost 5 bases to trimming and J lost 4 bases, with 20 bases between them. Germline CDR1 and CDR2: SGHAT and FQNNGV. The CDR3 DNA is TGTGCCAGCAGCCCTCTATTTGGCCGGCGGGGCTATGGCTACACCTTC. Its translation: CASSPLFGRRGYGYTF.

The CDR3 loop is CASSRDSYGYTF. DNA of the CDR3: TGTGCCAGCAGTCGGGACAGCTATGGCTACACCTTC. The V call is TRBV6-5, the J call TRBJ1-2, with TRBD1 identical over 7 bases. With 5 bases clipped from V and 4 bases from J, the junction kept 1 base outside the gene matches. The CDR3 is 12 amino acids. Looked up from germline, CDR1 is MNHEY and CDR2 is SVGAGI.

This chain joins TRBV20-1 and TRBJ2-5; possibly TRBD1 or TRBD2 for D (5 bases each). V was trimmed by 5 bases and J by 2 bases, leaving 9 bases between them. The CDR3 loop spans 12 amino acids. Germline CDR1 is DFQATT and CDR2 is SNEGSKA (reference sequence). CDR3 protein: CSAPRGQETQYF. The CDR3 coding sequence is TGCAGTGCTCCGAGGGGTCAAGAGACCCAGTACTTC.

The chain links TRBV20-1 to TRBJ2-1; 7 positions agree with TRBD2. The V and J ends lost 1 base and 4 bases, in that order; junction bases with no gene match: 7. The CDR3 is 15 residues long. The V gene's germline CDR1 is DFQATT and CDR2 SNEGSKA (reference sequence). The CDR3 DNA is TGCAGTGCTAGAGGCCCAGCGGGACTATACAATGAGCAGTTCTTC. Amino acids: CSARGPAGLYNEQFF.

The CDR3 DNA reads TGTGCCAGCAGCCAAGGGGGACAGGTCCACTACGAGCAGTACTTC. Protein product: CASSQGGQVHYEQYF. The V and J genes are TRBV3-1 and TRBJ2-7; 8 bases map to TRBD1. The junction had 5 bases not matched to a gene; V was cut back by 1 base and J by 3 bases. This CDR3 has 15 residues. Germline-derived CDR1 and CDR2 are LGHDT and YNNKEL (reference sequence).

V usage is TRBV5-6 and J usage is TRBJ1-5; perhaps TRBD1 as D (6 bases). CDR1 is SGHDT, CDR2 YYEEEE, per germline. The V end lost 7 bases, the J end lost 4 bases, and 12 bases lay between the germline ends. The CDR3 has 13 residues. CDR3 DNA: TGTGCCAGCGGGAAGACAGGAAATCAGCCCCAGCATTTT. As protein: CASGKTGNQPQHF.

This chain joins TRBV9 and TRBJ2-5; tentatively, D is TRBD1 or TRBD2 (6 bases each). Germline loops: CDR1 SGDLS, CDR2 YYNGEE. V was cut by 1 base and J by 5 bases, with 9 bases left in between. CDR3 size: 13 residues. CDR3 protein: CASSVQGRETQYF. CDR3 nucleotide sequence: TGTGCCAGCAGCGTACAGGGGAGGGAGACCCAGTACTTC.

The chain carries TRBV7-9 and TRBJ2-2; D gene ambiguous. CDR1 and CDR2 from the germline V gene are SEHNR and FQNEAQ (reference sequence). This CDR3 region has 13 residues. Trimming took 4 bases from V and 1 from J, leaving 4 bases between them. The CDR3 region is CASSSMNTGELFF. CDR3 coding DNA: TGTGCCAGCAGCTCCATGAACACCGGGGAGCTGTTTTTT.

The chain recombines TRBV5-1 with TRBJ2-2; D tentatively fits TRBD1 or TRBD2 (5 bases each). This CDR3 is built from 15 residues. Deletions cut 4 bases from V and 4 bases from J, with 14 bases between. CDR1 and CDR2 from the germline V gene are SGHRS and YFSETQ. Here the CDR3 reads CASSGTVAGTGELFF. The CDR3 coding sequence is TGCGCCAGCAGCGGGACGGTGGCGGGCACCGGGGAGCTGTTTTTT. Drawing the rest from reference TRBV5-1 and TRBJ2-2, the complete variable domain is KAGVTQTPRYLIKTRGQQVTLSCSPISGHRSVSWYQQTPGQGLQFLFEYFSETQRNKGNFPGRFSGRQFSNSRSEMNVSTLELGDSALYLCASSGTVAGTGELFFGEGSRLTVL.

The chain combines TRBV2 with TRBJ1-2; 10 positions match TRBD1. The V segment lost 6 bases and the J segment 4 bases; nucleotides outside the gene matches: 2. Germline V lookup: CDR1 SNHLY, CDR2 FYNNEI. The CDR3 covers 13 residues. The CDR3 region is CASRGQGVYGYTF. CDR3 in DNA: TGTGCCAGCAGAGGACAGGGGGTCTATGGCTACACCTTC. Using reference TRBV2 and TRBJ1-2 for the parts outside the CDR3, the full variable domain is EPEVTQTPSHQVTQMGQEVILRCVPISNHLYFYWYRQILGQKVEFLVSFYNNEISEKSEIFDDQFSVERPDGSNFTLKIRSTKLEDSAMYFCASRGQGVYGYTFGSGTRLTVV.

This CDR3 reads CASSSGTGGAYEQYF. The CDR3 coding sequence is TGTGCCAGCAGTTCCGGGACAGGGGGCGCATACGAGCAGTACTTC. The rearrangement links TRBV12-3 or TRBV12-4 to TRBJ2-7; 12 bases are shared with TRBD1. Unmatched junction bases numbered 5, after V lost 4 bases and J lost 4 bases. The CDR3 totals 15 residues.

The chain carries TRBV11-2 and TRBJ2-4; D not resolved. CDR3 length equals 13 residues. V dropped 6 bases and J dropped 6 bases, with 12 bases sitting between them. Germline CDR1 is SGHAT and CDR2 is FQNNGV. CDR3 in DNA: TGTGCCAGCAGTTCCGGGTTAGGAAACATTCAGTACTTC. This gives the protein CASSSGLGNIQYF.